This section outlines one T cell receptor beta chain sequence together with its context. Antigen unknown. The data are from a study of graft-versus-host responses after intestinal transplantation. Study in general: The recipients all started with anti-thymocyte globulin induction and then took tacrolimus and steroids for roughly 3 years. Study findings and constraints: Marrow from the recipient contained GvH clones, some of which had appeared first in ileum or blood.

Only in-frame clones appear in the TCRdb table, and some are missing; sequencing was by immunoSEQ multiplex PCR. The data contain some 90,000 clones, less than 95% of them singletons. CDR1 is MNHEY and CDR2 is SMNVEV in the germline V gene (reference sequence). The CDR3 is made up of 13 amino acids. V lost 6 bases, J lost 4 bases, and 11 bases lay in between. The chain uses TRBV27 and TRBJ2-3; D unclear. This receptor was taken from a human donor who was the organ donor for an intestinal transplant. Sequencing was performed on unstimulated CD8+ T cells sorted from spleen or lymph node cells, taken before transplant. The CDR3 is CASSPPRADTQYF. The CDR3 DNA reads as TGTGCCAGCAGCCCCCCACGAGCAGATACGCAGTATTTT.